The 19 T cell receptor beta chains presented below share a single source sample, sequenced in a study of T cells in tuberculosis. TCRdb's table, derived via immunoSEQ multiplex PCR, lists solely in-frame clones and lacks some. This table has tens of thousands of clones, approximately 85% appearing once. As for time point: new active TB diagnosis, blood taken before or within 7 days of starting treatment. The sequencing used PBMCs, collected at tuberculosis diagnosis. These receptors were collected from an adult with tuberculosis.

This clone came up a few times. This sequence joins TRBV28 and TRBJ2-2; 7 bases line up with TRBD1. The length of the CDR3 is 13 residues. V lost 8 bases and J lost 2; bases outside the gene matches: 2. Germline V gene data show CDR1 as MDHEN and CDR2 as SYDVKM. This CDR3 is CASWTGNTGELFF. CDR3 coding DNA: TGTGCCAGCTGGACAGGAAACACCGGGGAGCTGTTTTTT.

The chain uses TRBV6-1 and TRBJ1-2, with a weak D call TRBD1 (5 bases). The CDR3 sequence is 12 residues long. Trimming shortened V by 6 bases and J by 5 bases, and 10 bases separated the two germline ends. Germline V gene data show CDR1 as MNHNS and CDR2 as SASEGT. The CDR3 DNA sequence: TGTGCCAGCAGGACAGATACATATGGCTACACCTTC. Translating it yields CASRTDTYGYTF.

The chain combines TRBV6-5 with TRBJ1-1; 9 positions agree with TRBD1. The V segment lost 7 bases and the J segment 3 bases; nucleotides outside the gene matches: 9. Germline V gene lookup returns CDR1 MNHEY and CDR2 SVGAGI. CDR3 length equals 15 residues. This CDR3 is CASKRQGGLDTEAFF. The CDR3, as DNA: TGTGCCAGCAAGCGACAGGGGGGTCTCGACACTGAAGCTTTCTTT.

The V and J genes are TRBV5-1 and TRBJ1-1; D is possibly TRBD1 (6 bases). CDR1 is SGHRS, CDR2 YFSETQ, per germline. V dropped 4 bases and J dropped 3 bases, with 10 bases sitting between them. CDR3 length: 13 amino acids. DNA for the CDR3: TGCGCCAGCAGCGGCCCAGGGGACACTGAAGCTTTCTTT. This gives the protein CASSGPGDTEAFF.

This CDR3 is CASTLMRGGSDEQFF. The CDR3 DNA reads as TGTGCCAGCACCCTAATGCGGGGTGGGTCGGATGAGCAGTTCTTC. This rearrangement joins TRBV7-2 to TRBJ2-1; a weak D match, TRBD2 (6 bases). Germline lookup yields CDR1 SGHTA and CDR2 FQGNSA. The germline V and J ends were trimmed by 7 bases and 8 bases, with 21 bases remaining between them. CDR3 length equals 15 residues.

DNA for the CDR3: TGTGCCAGCAGCCTATCTCCGGGCGGGAGCACTGAAGCTTTCTTT. This encodes CASSLSPGGSTEAFF. This chain connects TRBV9 to TRBJ1-1; D not certain. V dropped 4 bases and J dropped 4 bases, with 17 bases sitting between them. This CDR3 contains 15 residues. Per germline, CDR1 SGDLS and CDR2 YYNGEE.

This clone was counted only a few times. The V gene is TRBV19, the J gene TRBJ1-2; TRBD1 agrees at 7 bases. V shed 2 bases, J shed 7 bases, and the junction held 4 bases outside the gene matches. Germline-derived CDR1 and CDR2 are LNHDA and SQIVND (reference sequence). This CDR3 is built from 13 residues. This chain's CDR3 is CASSITQGSGYTF. CDR3 nucleotides: TGTGCCAGTAGTATAACACAGGGGAGTGGCTACACCTTC.

This chain connects TRBV7-8 to TRBJ1-2; 11 nucleotides agree with TRBD1. Per the germline V gene, CDR1 is SGHVS and CDR2 is FQNEAQ. This CDR3 is built from 16 residues. Trimming cost V 5 bases and J 5 bases; bases outside gene matches: 10. The CDR3 DNA follows: TGTGCCAGCAGCCCTTGGACAGGGGGCAACAAATATGGCTACACCTTC. Translating it yields CASSPWTGGNKYGYTF.

The J gene is TRBJ1-2, the V gene TRBV7-9, with D uncertain. Germline-derived CDR1 and CDR2 are SEHNR and FQNEAQ (reference sequence). Trimming left V 2 bases short and J 1 base short, with 5 bases between. The CDR3 consists of 13 residues. CDR3 DNA: TGTGCCAGCAGCTTATACAGTAACTATGGCTACACCTTC. This codes for CASSLYSNYGYTF.

The chain couples TRBV6-5 to TRBJ1-1; no firm D call. In germline, CDR1 is MNHEY, CDR2 SVGAGI. V shed 2 bases and J shed 1 base, with 11 bases lying between them. This CDR3 region has 15 residues. The CDR3: CASSYRNPGNTEAFF. CDR3 nucleotides: TGTGCCAGCAGTTACCGTAATCCAGGGAACACTGAAGCTTTCTTT.

The chain carries TRBV30 and TRBJ1-2; D is unresolved. Trimming took off 0 bases at V and 2 bases at J, with 10 bases between the two ends. The germline gives CDR1 GTSNPN, CDR2 SVGIG (reference sequence). The CDR3 is 14 residues long. This chain's CDR3 is CAWSVQVLNYGYTF. CDR3 coding DNA: TGTGCCTGGAGTGTACAAGTCTTGAACTATGGCTACACCTTC.

CDR3 residues: CASSSGLAGYNEQFF. Here the CDR3 DNA reads TGTGCCAGCAGTTCGGGACTAGCGGGATATAATGAGCAGTTCTTC. V gene TRBV27 combines with J gene TRBJ2-1, with TRBD2 identical over 13 bases. Germline CDR1 and CDR2: MNHEY and SMNVEV (reference sequence). This CDR3 is built from 15 residues. J was trimmed by 7 bases and V by 4 bases; bases with no gene match: 4.

The V and J genes are TRBV5-1 and TRBJ1-1; TRBD1 is a possible D gene (5 bases). CDR1 is SGHRS and CDR2 is YFSETQ in the germline V gene. The V gene lost 0 bases and the J gene lost 1 base, with 13 bases spanning the gap. CDR3 length equals 16 residues. The CDR3 DNA is TGCGCCAGCAGCTTGGGGGGCGATCCTTCGAACACTGAAGCTTTCTTT. This translates into CASSLGGDPSNTEAFF.

The chain couples TRBV7-9 to TRBJ1-5, with 8 bases fitting TRBD1. In germline, CDR1 is SEHNR, CDR2 FQNEAQ (reference sequence). CDR3 length: 12 amino acids. V lost 7 bases and J lost 10; bases outside the gene matches: 6. CDR3 bases: TGTGCCAGCACCCAGGGGGCGGAACCCCAGCATTTT. Translated: CASTQGAEPQHF.

The chain recombines TRBV11-2 with TRBJ1-1; no reliable D call. V lost 1 base, J lost 1 base, and 7 bases lay in between. From germline, CDR1 is SGHAT and CDR2 FQNNGV. This CDR3 is 14 amino acids long. The CDR3 nucleotides read TGTGCCAGCAGCTTAGGGGCCAAGAACACTGAAGCTTTCTTT. It yields the protein CASSLGAKNTEAFF.

This chain uses TRBV7-2 with TRBJ2-3, with 8 bases that match TRBD2. With 3 bases clipped from V and 4 bases from J, the junction kept 9 bases outside the gene matches. Germline loops: CDR1 SGHTA, CDR2 FQGNSA. This CDR3 contains 16 residues. CDR3 sequence reads: CASSFERGGVPDTQYF. In DNA form, the CDR3 reads TGTGCCAGCAGCTTTGAACGGGGGGGTGTCCCAGATACGCAGTATTTT.

This clone came up once. The V gene is TRBV2, the J gene TRBJ2-7, with TRBD2 as a possible D gene (6 bases). CDR3 length: 15 amino acids. Germline CDR1 reads SNHLY; CDR2 reads FYNNEI. Trimming left V 6 bases short and J 7 bases short, with 22 bases between. CDR3 protein: CASRLSSGRTGEQYF. CDR3 coding DNA: TGTGCCAGCAGGTTAAGTTCAGGGAGGACTGGGGAGCAGTACTTC.

V gene TRBV5-1 combines with J gene TRBJ2-7; 8 bases map to TRBD1. There are 14 residues in the CDR3. The germline gives CDR1 SGHRS, CDR2 YFSETQ. V was pared by 4 bases and J by 2 bases, with 5 bases of the junction left unmatched. The CDR3 spells CASSLGQGPYEQYF. The CDR3 coding sequence is TGCGCCAGCAGCCTCGGACAGGGCCCCTACGAGCAGTACTTC.

This clone has just one count. The V and J genes are TRBV5-8 and TRBJ2-7, with TRBD1 matching over 12 bases. After removal of 2 bases from V and 5 bases from J, the junction contained 8 bases not matched to a gene. CDR3 length equals 16 residues. Germline CDR1 reads SGHTS; CDR2 reads YDEGEE. As DNA, the CDR3 is TGTGCCAGCAGCTTCCGGGACAGGGGGCGTTCTGACGAGCAGTACTTC. Its translation: CASSFRDRGRSDEQYF.